The 5 T cell receptor beta chains listed next were all sequenced from one sample in a study of regulatory T cells in long-lasting Graves disease. Arm-PCR of CDR3 regions with iRepertoire HTBI primers generated TCR beta libraries. TCRdb reanalysed the multiplex PCR reads using MiXCR and keeps one entry per CDR3 protein. Counted here are about 470,000 distinct CDR3 sequences, 20% to 25% occurring once; the ten biggest clones make up 7% to 9.5%. Time point denoted: persistent/refractory GD, antithyroid drugs over 5 years with positive TRAb. RNA from PBMCs was the source of the TCR library. Material: peripheral blood mononuclear cells (PBMCs), obtained when the disease was refractory, from a patient treated with antithyroid drugs. The receptors derive from a female donor with Graves disease.

The V call is TRBV3-1, the J call TRBJ1-5, with D perhaps TRBD1 (5 bases). Germline CDR1 LGHDT, CDR2 YNNKEL (reference sequence). CDR3 size: 14 residues. V was shortened by 4 bases and J by 0 bases, with 7 bases between the two germline ends. This CDR3 reads CASSRTPSNQPQHF. The CDR3 nucleotides are TGTGCCAGCAGCCGGACACCTAGCAATCAGCCCCAGCATTTT.

For the CDR3, the DNA is TGTGCCAGCAGTGACTTAGCGGGATCGGGGGCAGATACGCAGTATTTT. It yields the protein CASSDLAGSGADTQYF. The chain is built from TRBV2 and TRBJ2-3; TRBD2 agrees at 8 bases. V gave up 3 bases and J gave up 4 bases; unmatched junction bases: 9. Looked up from germline, CDR1 is SNHLY and CDR2 is FYNNEI. The CDR3 has 16 residues.

This clonotype was seen many times. The V call is TRBV6-2 or TRBV6-3, the J call TRBJ1-1, with D perhaps matching TRBD1 (5 bases). The V end was cut by 5 bases, the J end by 4 bases, with 17 bases between. The CDR3 has 15 residues. In germline, CDR1 is MNHEY, CDR2 SVGEGT. CDR3 in amino acids: CASSEPLSRATEAFF. The CDR3, as DNA: TGTGCCAGCAGTGAACCCCTGTCCAGGGCCACTGAAGCTTTCTTT.

This chain links TRBV4-3 with TRBJ1-2; no clear D. V lost 4 bases and J lost 0, with 12 bases in between. This CDR3 is built from 15 residues. Germline V lookup: CDR1 LGHNA, CDR2 YSLEER. The CDR3 protein is CASSPSQVANYGYTF. CDR3 coding DNA: TGCGCCAGCAGCCCCTCCCAGGTAGCTAACTATGGCTACACCTTC.

The V and J genes are TRBV10-3 and TRBJ2-2, with a possible D match to TRBD2 (5 bases). V was pared by 6 bases and J by 4 bases, with 9 bases between. Germline assignment: CDR1 ENHRY and CDR2 SYGVKD. There are 13 residues in the CDR3. The CDR3 sequence is CAIRSRGTGELFF. The CDR3 nucleotides are TGTGCCATCAGATCACGGGGCACCGGGGAGCTGTTTTTT.